The 3 T cell receptor beta chains listed next were all sequenced from one sample in a study of blood T cell repertoires in COVID-19. The protocol was immunoSEQ multiplex PCR, while the TCRdb copy is restricted to in-frame clones and leaves out a portion. Here the sample spans around 160,000 clones, 70% to 90% being singletons. Specimen: PBMCs or T cells enriched from blood (not recorded which). The receptors stem from a man between 40 and 49 years old who had recovered from COVID-19.

This rearrangement joins TRBV28 to TRBJ1-2; no definite D call. The CDR3 sequence is 14 residues long. V lost 6 bases, J lost 4 bases, and 15 bases lay in between. Looked up from germline, CDR1 is MDHEN and CDR2 is SYDVKM. This CDR3 is CASRPPGGIYGYTF. Here the CDR3 DNA reads TGTGCCAGCAGGCCCCCAGGCGGGATCTATGGCTACACCTTC.

The CDR3: CASSLGRDPYTDTQYF. The CDR3 region has the DNA TGTGCCAGCAGCCTCGGGAGAGACCCGTACACAGATACGCAGTATTTT. The J gene is TRBJ2-3, the V gene TRBV7-9; a weak D match, TRBD2 (6 bases). The CDR3 is 16 residues long. The V end lost 5 bases, the J end lost 2 bases, and 17 bases lay between the germline ends. CDR1 is SEHNR, CDR2 FQNEAQ, per germline (reference sequence).

The chain has TRBV6-5 and TRBJ2-5; 7 bases match TRBD1. J lost 0 bases, V lost 6 bases, and 1 base had no gene match. Per the germline V gene, CDR1 is MNHEY and CDR2 is SVGAGI. CDR3 length: 13 residues. CDR3 bases: TGTGCCAGCAGGGACAGGTACCAAGAGACCCAGTACTTC. Translating gives CASRDRYQETQYF.